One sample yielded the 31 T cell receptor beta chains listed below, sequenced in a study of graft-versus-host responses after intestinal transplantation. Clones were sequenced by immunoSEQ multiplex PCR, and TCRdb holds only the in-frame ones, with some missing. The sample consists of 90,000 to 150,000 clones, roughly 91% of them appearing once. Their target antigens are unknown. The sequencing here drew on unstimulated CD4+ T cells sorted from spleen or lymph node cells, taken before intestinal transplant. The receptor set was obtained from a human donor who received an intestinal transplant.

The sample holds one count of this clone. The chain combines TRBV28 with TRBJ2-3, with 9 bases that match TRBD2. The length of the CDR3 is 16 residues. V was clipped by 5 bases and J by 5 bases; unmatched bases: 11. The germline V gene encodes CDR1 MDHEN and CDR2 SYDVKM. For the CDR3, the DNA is TGTGCCAGCAGTCCTCGGGGTAGCGGGAGAGTAGATACGCAGTATTTT. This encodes CASSPRGSGRVDTQYF.

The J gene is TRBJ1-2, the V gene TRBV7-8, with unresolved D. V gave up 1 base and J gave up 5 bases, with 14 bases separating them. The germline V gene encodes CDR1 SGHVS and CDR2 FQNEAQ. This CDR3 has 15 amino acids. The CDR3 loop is CASSLGQVFLYGYTF. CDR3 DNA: TGTGCCAGCAGCTTAGGGCAGGTTTTTTTGTATGGCTACACCTTC.

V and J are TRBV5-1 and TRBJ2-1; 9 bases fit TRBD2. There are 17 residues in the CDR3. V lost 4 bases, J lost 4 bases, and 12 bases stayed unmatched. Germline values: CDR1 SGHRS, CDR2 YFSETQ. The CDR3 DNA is TGCGCCAGCAGCCCAGGTATAGCGGGAGTGGGTTACAATGAGCAGTTCTTC. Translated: CASSPGIAGVGYNEQFF.

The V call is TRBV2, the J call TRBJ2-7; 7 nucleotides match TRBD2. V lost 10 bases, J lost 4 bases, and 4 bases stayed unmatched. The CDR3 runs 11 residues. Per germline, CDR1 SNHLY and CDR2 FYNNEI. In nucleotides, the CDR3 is TGTGCCACAGGACTAGATTACGAGCAGTACTTC. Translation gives CATGLDYEQYF.

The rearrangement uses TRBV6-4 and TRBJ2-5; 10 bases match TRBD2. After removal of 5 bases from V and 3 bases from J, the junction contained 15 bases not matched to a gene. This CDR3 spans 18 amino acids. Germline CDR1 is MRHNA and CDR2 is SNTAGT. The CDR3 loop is CASSRPSGSIPSKETQYF. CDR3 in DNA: TGTGCCAGCAGTAGGCCTAGCGGGAGTATCCCCTCCAAAGAGACCCAGTACTTC.

CDR3 bases: TGTGCCAGCAGCCCGCTCGCCTCTACCCAGTACTTC. Residues: CASSPLASTQYF. The genes are TRBV7-9 and TRBJ2-5; D is ambiguous. The germline gives CDR1 SEHNR, CDR2 FQNEAQ (reference sequence). This CDR3 is built from 12 residues. The V end was cut by 5 bases, the J end by 8 bases, with 12 bases between.

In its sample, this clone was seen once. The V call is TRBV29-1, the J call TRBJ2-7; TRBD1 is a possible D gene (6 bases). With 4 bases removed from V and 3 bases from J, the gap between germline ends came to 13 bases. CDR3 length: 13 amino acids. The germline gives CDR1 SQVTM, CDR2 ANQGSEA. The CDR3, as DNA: TGCAGCGTTGGTGGGACACCGAACTACGAGCAGTACTTC. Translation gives CSVGGTPNYEQYF.

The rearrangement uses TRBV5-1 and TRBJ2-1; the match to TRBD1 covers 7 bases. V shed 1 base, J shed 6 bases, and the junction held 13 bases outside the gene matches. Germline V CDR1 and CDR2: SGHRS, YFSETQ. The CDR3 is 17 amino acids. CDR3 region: CASSLRGPGRLSNEQFF. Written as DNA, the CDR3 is TGCGCCAGCAGCTTGAGGGGGCCGGGACGCCTCTCCAATGAGCAGTTCTTC.

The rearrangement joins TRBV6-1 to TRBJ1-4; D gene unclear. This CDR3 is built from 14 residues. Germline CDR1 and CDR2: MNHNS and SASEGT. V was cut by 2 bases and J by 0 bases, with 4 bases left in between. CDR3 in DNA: TGTGCCAGCAGTGAAAGGACAACTAATGAAAAACTGTTTTTT. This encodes CASSERTTNEKLFF.

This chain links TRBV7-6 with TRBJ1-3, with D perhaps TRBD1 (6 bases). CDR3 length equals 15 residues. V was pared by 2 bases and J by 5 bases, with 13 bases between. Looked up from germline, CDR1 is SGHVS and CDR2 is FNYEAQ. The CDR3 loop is CASSLQGTLRNTIYF. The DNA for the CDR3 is TGTGCCAGCAGCTTACAGGGGACATTAAGAAACACCATATATTTT.

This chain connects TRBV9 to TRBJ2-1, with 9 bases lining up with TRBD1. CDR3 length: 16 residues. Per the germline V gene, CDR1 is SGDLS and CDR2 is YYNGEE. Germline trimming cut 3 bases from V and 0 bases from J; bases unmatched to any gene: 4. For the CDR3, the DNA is TGTGCCAGCAGCGCAGCGGGACAGGGCTCCTACAATGAGCAGTTCTTC. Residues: CASSAAGQGSYNEQFF.

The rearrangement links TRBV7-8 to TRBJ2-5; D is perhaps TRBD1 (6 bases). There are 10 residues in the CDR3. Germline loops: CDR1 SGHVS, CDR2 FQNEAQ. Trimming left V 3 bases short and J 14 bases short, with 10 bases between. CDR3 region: CASSLGTIYF. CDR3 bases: TGTGCCAGCAGCTTGGGGACAATCTACTTC.

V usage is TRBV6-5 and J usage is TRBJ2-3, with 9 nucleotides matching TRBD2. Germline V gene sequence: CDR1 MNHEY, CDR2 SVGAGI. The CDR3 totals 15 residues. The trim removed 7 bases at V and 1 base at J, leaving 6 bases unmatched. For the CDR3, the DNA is TGTGCCAGCACCGTACTAGCGGGCCGCACAGATACGCAGTATTTT. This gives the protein CASTVLAGRTDTQYF.

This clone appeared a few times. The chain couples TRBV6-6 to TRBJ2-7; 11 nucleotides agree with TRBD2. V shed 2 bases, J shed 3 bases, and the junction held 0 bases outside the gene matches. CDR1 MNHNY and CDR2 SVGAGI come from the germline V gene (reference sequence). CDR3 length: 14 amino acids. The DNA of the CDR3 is TGTGCCAGCAGTTACGGGACTAGCGGCTACGAGCAGTACTTC. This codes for CASSYGTSGYEQYF.

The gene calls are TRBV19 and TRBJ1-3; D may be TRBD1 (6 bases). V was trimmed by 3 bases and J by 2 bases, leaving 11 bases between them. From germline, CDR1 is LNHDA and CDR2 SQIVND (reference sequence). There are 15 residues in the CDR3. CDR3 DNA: TGTGCCAGTAGTATGAGGCAGGGGACTGGAAACACCATATATTTT. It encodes CASSMRQGTGNTIYF.

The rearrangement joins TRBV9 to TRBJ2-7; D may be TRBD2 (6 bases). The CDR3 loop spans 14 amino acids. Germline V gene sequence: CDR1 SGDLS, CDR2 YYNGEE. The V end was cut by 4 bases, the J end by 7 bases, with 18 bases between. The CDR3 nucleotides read TGTGCCAGCAGCAAGTATTCGGGAGTAGGGGAGCAGTACTTC. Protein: CASSKYSGVGEQYF.

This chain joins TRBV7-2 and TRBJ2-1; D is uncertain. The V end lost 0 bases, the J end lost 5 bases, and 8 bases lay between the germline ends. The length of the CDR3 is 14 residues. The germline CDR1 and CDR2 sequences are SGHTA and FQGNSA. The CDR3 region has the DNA TGTGCCAGCAGCTTAGCCGGTGTAAACAATGAGCAGTTCTTC. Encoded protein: CASSLAGVNNEQFF.

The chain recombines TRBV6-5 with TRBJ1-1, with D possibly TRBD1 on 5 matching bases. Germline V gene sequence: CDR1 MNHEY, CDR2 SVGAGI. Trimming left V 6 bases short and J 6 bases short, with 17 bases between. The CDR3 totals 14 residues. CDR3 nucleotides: TGTGCCAGCAGCCCCGGGACCTGGGGCGCTGAAGCTTTCTTT. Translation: CASSPGTWGAEAFF.

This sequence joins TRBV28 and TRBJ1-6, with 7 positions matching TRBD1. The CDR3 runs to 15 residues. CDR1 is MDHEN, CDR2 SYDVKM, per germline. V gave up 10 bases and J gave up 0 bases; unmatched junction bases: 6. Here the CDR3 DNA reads TGTGCCACCCAGACAGGGAGCTCCTATAATTCACCCCTCCACTTT. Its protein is CATQTGSSYNSPLHF. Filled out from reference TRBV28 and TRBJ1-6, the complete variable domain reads DVKVTQSSRYLVKRTGEKVFLECVQDMDHENMFWYRQDPGLGLRLIYFSYDVKMKEKGDIPEGYSVSREKKERFSLILESASTNQTSMYLCATQTGSSYNSPLHFGNGTRLTVT.

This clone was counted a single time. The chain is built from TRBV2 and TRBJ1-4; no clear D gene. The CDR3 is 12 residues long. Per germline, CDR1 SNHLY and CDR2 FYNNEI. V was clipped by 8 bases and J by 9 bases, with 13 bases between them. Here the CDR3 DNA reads TGTGCCAGCCGACGTACGAATCAAAAACTGTTTTTT. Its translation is CASRRTNQKLFF.

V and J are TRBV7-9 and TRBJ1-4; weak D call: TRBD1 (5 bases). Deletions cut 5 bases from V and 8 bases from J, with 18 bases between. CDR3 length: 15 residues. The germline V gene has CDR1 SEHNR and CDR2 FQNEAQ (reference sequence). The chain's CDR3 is CASSVRASGQEKLFF. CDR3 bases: TGTGCCAGCAGCGTACGGGCCTCGGGGCAAGAAAAACTGTTTTTT.

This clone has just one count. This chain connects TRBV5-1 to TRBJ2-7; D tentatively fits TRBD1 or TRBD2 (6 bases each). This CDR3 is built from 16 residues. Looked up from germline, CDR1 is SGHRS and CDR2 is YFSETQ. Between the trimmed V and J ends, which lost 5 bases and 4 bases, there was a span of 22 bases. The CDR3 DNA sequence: TGCGCCAGCAGGGTGGGAGGACAGAAAAGTTCGTACGAGCAGTACTTC. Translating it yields CASRVGGQKSSYEQYF. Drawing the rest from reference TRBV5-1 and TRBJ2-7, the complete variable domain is KAGVTQTPRYLIKTRGQQVTLSCSPISGHRSVSWYQQTPGQGLQFLFEYFSETQRNKGNFPGRFSGRQFSNSRSEMNVSTLELGDSALYLCASRVGGQKSSYEQYFGPGTRLTVT.

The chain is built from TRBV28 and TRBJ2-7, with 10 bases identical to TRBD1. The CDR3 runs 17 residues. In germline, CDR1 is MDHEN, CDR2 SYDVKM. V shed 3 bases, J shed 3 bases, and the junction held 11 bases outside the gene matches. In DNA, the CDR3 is TGTGCCAGCAGTTTTTTTGTTTCGACAGGGGGCTTCTACGAGCAGTACTTC. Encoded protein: CASSFFVSTGGFYEQYF.

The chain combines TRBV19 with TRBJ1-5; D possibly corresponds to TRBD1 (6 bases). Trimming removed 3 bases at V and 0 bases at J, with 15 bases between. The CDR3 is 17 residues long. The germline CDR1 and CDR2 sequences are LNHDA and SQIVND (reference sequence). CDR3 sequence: CASSMGGAWVSNQPQHF. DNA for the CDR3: TGTGCCAGTAGTATGGGGGGGGCCTGGGTTAGCAATCAGCCCCAGCATTTT.

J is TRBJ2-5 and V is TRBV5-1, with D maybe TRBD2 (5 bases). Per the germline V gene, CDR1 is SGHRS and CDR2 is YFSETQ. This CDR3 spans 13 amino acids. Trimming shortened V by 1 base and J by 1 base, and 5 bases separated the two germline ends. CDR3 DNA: TGCGCCAGCAGCTTGACTAGCCAAGAGACCCAGTACTTC. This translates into CASSLTSQETQYF. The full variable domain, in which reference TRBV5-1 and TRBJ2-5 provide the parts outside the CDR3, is KAGVTQTPRYLIKTRGQQVTLSCSPISGHRSVSWYQQTPGQGLQFLFEYFSETQRNKGNFPGRFSGRQFSNSRSEMNVSTLELGDSALYLCASSLTSQETQYFGPGTRLLVL.

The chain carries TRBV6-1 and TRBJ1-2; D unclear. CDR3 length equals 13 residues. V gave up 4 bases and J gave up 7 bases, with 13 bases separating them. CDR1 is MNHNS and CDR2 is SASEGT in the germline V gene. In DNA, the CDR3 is TGTGCCAGCAGTGTATTGGAAAATGGTGGCTACACCTTC. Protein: CASSVLENGGYTF.

CDR3: CAWSVGGSSNEQFF. CDR3 DNA: TGTGCCTGGAGTGTAGGTGGAAGTTCCAATGAGCAGTTCTTC. This chain links TRBV30 with TRBJ2-1; D gene ambiguous. Deletions cut 0 bases from V and 6 bases from J, with 12 bases between. In germline, CDR1 is GTSNPN, CDR2 SVGIG (reference sequence). This CDR3 has 14 residues.

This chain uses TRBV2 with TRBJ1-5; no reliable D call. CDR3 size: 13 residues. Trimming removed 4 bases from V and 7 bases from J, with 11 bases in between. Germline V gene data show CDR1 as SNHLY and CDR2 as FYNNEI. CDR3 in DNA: TGTGCCAGCAGTGGGACCCAGACCCAGCCCCAGCATTTT. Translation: CASSGTQTQPQHF.

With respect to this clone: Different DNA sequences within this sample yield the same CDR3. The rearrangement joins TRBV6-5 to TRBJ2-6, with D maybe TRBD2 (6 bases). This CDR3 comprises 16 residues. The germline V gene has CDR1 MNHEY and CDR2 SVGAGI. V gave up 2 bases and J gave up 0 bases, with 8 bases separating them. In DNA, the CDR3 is TGTGCCAGCAGTTACGGAGGGAGCTCTGGGGCCAACGTCCTGACTTTC. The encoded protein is CASSYGGSSGANVLTF.

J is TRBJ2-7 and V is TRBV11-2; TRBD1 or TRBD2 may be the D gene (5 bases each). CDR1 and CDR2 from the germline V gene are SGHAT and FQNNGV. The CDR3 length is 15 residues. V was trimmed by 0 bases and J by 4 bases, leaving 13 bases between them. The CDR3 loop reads CASSLEGVRGYEQYF. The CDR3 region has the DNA TGTGCCAGCAGCTTAGAGGGGGTCCGTGGATACGAGCAGTACTTC.

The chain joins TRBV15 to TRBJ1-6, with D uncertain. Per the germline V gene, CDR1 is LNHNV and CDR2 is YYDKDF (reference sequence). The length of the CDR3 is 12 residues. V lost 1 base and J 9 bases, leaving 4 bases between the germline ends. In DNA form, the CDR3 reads TGTGCCACCAGCAGAGGGGGTTCACCCCTCCACTTT. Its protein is CATSRGGSPLHF.